The T cell receptor (beta chain) under discussion was sequenced for a study of shared clonotypes between healthy human individuals. Sequencing was performed with immunoSEQ multiplex PCR; in TCRdb, only in-frame clones are kept and a portion is missing. The data contain roughly 680,000 clones, around 77% of them seen just once; the ten biggest clones take up approximately 2%. This clone was picked up one time. Its antigen is as yet unknown. Germline V gene lookup returns CDR1 LNHDA and CDR2 SQIVND (reference sequence). Trimming left V 3 bases short and J 0 bases short, with 11 bases between. CDR3 length: 15 residues. Study conclusions and caveats: It was expected that sequencing depth would affect clonotype sharing among donors.

The rearrangement uses TRBV19 and TRBJ1-2; D unclear. The source material was memory CD4+ T cells sorted from blood. The subset: CD45RA-negative fraction. This receptor was taken from a woman aged 25 to 39 in good health. CDR3 sequence reads: CASSIPMRSNYGYTF. The DNA of the CDR3 is TGTGCCAGTAGTATTCCCATGAGGTCTAACTATGGCTACACCTTC.